This TCR beta chain derives from a study of post-analysis software for immune sequencing data. On the study more broadly: The study covered relapsing-remitting, secondary progressive and progressive-relapsing courses of multiple sclerosis. Findings of the study overall: Strong co-clustering by F measure was evident for samples that had been prepared in the same batch. With TRBV5-6, TRBV5-1 and TRBV20-1 included, five TRBV segments were more frequent in patients than in controls. A significant reduction in normalized Chao1 diversity was observed in multiple sclerosis patients versus controls.

Sequencing libraries made from TCR beta cDNA carried unique molecular identifiers. T cells numbering roughly 0.9 to 10 million yielded cDNA molecules that totaled roughly 500,000. TCRdb processed the PCR reads anew with MiXCR; each CDR3 protein has one entry. The repertoire holds more than 500,000 distinct CDR3 sequences, roughly 34% seen once, with around 6.1% in the top ten. As concerns this clonotype: Antigen specificity is unknown.

The CDR3 runs 16 residues. CDR1 and CDR2 (germline): SQVTM, ANQGSEA. The trim removed 4 bases at V and 8 bases at J, leaving 18 bases unmatched. The chain carries TRBV29-1 and TRBJ1-2, with TRBD1 matching 8 bases. The material sequenced was blood. The sequence derives from a girl younger than 18 with multiple sclerosis. CDR3 DNA sequence: TGCAGCGTTGTTCTACCTACCGGGGGGACAGGCGGAGGCTACACCTTC. Translated, it gives CSVVLPTGGTGGGYTF.